Included here is one TCR beta chain sequence, with context. This sample stems from a study of control samples from healthy donors and cancer patients. Clones were read by immunoSEQ multiplex PCR, and TCRdb kept only the in-frame ones, dropping some. Here the sample spans roughly 73,000 clones, around 92% being singletons. The receptor's source is a woman aged 60-75 years in good health. Input material: blood.

CDR3 loop: CASSYQSGANFNEQFF. In DNA form, the CDR3 reads TGTGCCAGCAGTTATCAGAGCGGGGCCAATTTCAATGAGCAGTTCTTC. V usage is TRBV6-6 and J usage is TRBJ2-1; 7 bases are a match to TRBD2. CDR1 is MNHNY and CDR2 is SVGAGI in the germline V gene (reference sequence). The junction had 11 bases not matched to a gene; V was cut back by 3 bases and J by 6 bases. The CDR3 has 16 residues.